Reported below is one T cell receptor beta chain. This CDR3 is built from 20 residues. Trimming removed 3 bases from V and 0 bases from J; junction bases left unmatched: 9. Germline V gives CDR1 MNHEY, CDR2 SVGEGT. In the study's own analysis: Estimation of nucleated cell counts was performed using reference gene primer amplification. The repertoire was sequenced with immunoSEQ multiplex PCR; TCRdb's copy has only in-frame clones and lacks some. The V and J calls and the clone size are those of that table, but D and trimming were determined from the DNA. The sample lists roughly 85,000 clones, about nine tenths occurring once. The sample belongs to a study of blood T cell repertoires in COVID-19. Study at large: From T cells, B-cell-depleted T cells, or PBMCs came the material, which was cDNA or gDNA.

The sequencing sample was made of peripheral blood. This sequence joins TRBV6-2 or TRBV6-3 and TRBJ2-3; 16 positions match TRBD2. This receptor was taken from a man aged 50-59 years with active or convalescent COVID-19. CDR3 loop: CASSYLPGLAGGTSTDTQYF. The CDR3 DNA reads as TGTGCCAGCAGTTATCTCCCGGGACTAGCGGGGGGGACCAGCACAGATACGCAGTATTTT.